This entry describes one T cell receptor (beta chain). Its antigen remains unknown. Produced via immunoSEQ multiplex PCR; TCRdb's table is partial and in-frame only. The data hold 400,000 to 450,000 clones, with around 90% observed a single time. Documented treatment: around 19 received Ad26.COV2.S at low or high dose, single or two shots; about 5 received placebo; per-sample allocation not given. Specimens were obtained on day 63 following the first vaccine or placebo injection. This entry is derived from a study of Ad26.COV2.S vaccination and SARS-CoV-2 variants. Overall study context: Once, or twice with 56 days between doses, Ad26.COV2.S was given intramuscularly.

Study-wide results and limits: Reportedly, spike-specific CD8+ and CD4+ T cell responses achieved substantial breadth once vaccination had taken place.

The specimen was peripheral blood, collected in a trial of Ad26.COV2.S vaccine versus placebo. The receptor comes from a person aged 18 to 59 who received the Ad26.COV2.S COVID-19 vaccine or a placebo.

The CDR3 nucleotides read TGTGCCAGCACCGACAGGGACTATGGCTACACCTTC. Its protein product is CASTDRDYGYTF. The chain has TRBV11-2 and TRBJ1-2; TRBD1 agrees at 7 bases. Per the germline V gene, CDR1 is SGHAT and CDR2 is FQNNGV. The V and J ends lost 7 bases and 3 bases, in that order; junction bases with no gene match: 2. This CDR3 is built from 12 residues.